Detailed here is one T cell receptor beta chain. Its antigen is not known. This entry is derived from a study of cytomegalovirus exposure and HLA in healthy donors. Study-wide results and caveats: The only immune exposure information that was available was CMV serostatus.

PCR was performed using 60 Vbeta and 13 Jbeta primers. Clones were sequenced by immunoSEQ multiplex PCR, and TCRdb holds only the in-frame ones, with some missing. Of a few hundred thousand clones in the sample, around 80% were seen once. Germline CDR1 reads KGHSH; CDR2 reads LQKENI. V was cut by 2 bases and J by 4 bases, with 17 bases left in between. CDR3 length equals 16 residues. The chain carries TRBV18 and TRBJ2-5; tentatively, D is TRBD1 (6 bases). Sequencing was carried out using PBMCs. The sequence came from a man aged 25-45 years in good health and CMV-seronegative. CDR3 sequence: CASSPNQQGTAETQYF. The CDR3 nucleotides read TGTGCCAGCTCACCAAATCAACAGGGTACTGCAGAGACCCAGTACTTC.